The clone carrying this T cell receptor (beta chain) has at least ten counts. The antigen is unknown. This entry comes from a study of CD8 T cells in ankylosing spondylitis. General study findings and limits: Ankylosing spondylitis blood seemed to carry a telltale TCR beta motif made of several highly homologous variants. Disease-linked clones reportedly concentrated significantly in matched ankylosing spondylitis synovial fluid. Some of these motif variants have turned up before, in reports on reactive arthritis synovial fluid and blood.

Libraries for TCR beta were made by quantitative 5'-RACE with molecular barcodes. TCRdb used MiXCR to reprocess the 5' RACE reads, holding one entry per CDR3 protein. The sample has tens of thousands of distinct CDR3 sequences; just under 9% are singletons. Trimming shortened V by 5 bases and J by 2 bases, and 15 bases separated the two germline ends. The length of the CDR3 is 16 residues. The germline CDR1 and CDR2 sequences are SEHNR and FQNEAQ (reference sequence). The receptor was derived from a male donor with ankylosing spondylitis. The sample taken for sequencing was blood, either unsorted or a sorted T cell fraction (not recorded which). V and J are TRBV7-9 and TRBJ2-2; D possibly corresponds to TRBD2 (5 bases). This CDR3 is CASSHSLSANTGELFF. CDR3 bases: TGTGCCAGCAGCCATTCCCTTAGCGCTAACACCGGGGAGCTGTTTTTT. Drawing the rest from reference TRBV7-9 and TRBJ2-2, the complete variable domain is DTGVSQNPRHKITKRGQNVTFRCDPISEHNRLYWYRQTLGQGPEFLTYFQNEAQLEKSRLLSDRFSAERPKGSFSTLEIQRTEQGDSAMYLCASSHSLSANTGELFFGEGSRLTVL.